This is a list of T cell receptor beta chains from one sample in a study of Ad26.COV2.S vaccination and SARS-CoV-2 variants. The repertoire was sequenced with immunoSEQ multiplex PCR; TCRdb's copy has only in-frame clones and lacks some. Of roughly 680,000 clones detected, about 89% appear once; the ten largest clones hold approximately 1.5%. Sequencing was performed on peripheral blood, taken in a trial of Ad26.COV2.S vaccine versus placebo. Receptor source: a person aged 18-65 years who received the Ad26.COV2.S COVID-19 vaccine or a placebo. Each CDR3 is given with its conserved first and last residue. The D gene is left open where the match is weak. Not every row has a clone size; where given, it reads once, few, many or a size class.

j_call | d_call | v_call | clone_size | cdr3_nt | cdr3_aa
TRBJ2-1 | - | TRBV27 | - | TGTGCCAGCACCGGAACCAGCTCCTACAATGAGCAGTTCTTC | CASTGTSSYNEQFF
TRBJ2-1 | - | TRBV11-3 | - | TGTGCCAGCAGCCTATCCGGGGCCTACAATGAGCAGTTCTTC | CASSLSGAYNEQFF
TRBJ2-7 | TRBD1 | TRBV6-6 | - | TGTGCCAGCAGTCCCGGGACAGAGATAAGGGAGCAGTACTTC | CASSPGTEIREQYF
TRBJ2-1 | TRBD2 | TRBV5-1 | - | TGCGCCAGCAGCTTGCCCAGCGGGGGCCCGGGTGAGCAGTTCTTC | CASSLPSGGPGEQFF
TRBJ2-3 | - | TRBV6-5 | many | TGTGCCAGCAGTTCCCTAAGCACAGATACGCAGTATTTT | CASSSLSTDTQYF
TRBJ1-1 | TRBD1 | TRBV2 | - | TGTGCCAGCAGTACTCGACAGGGTAACACTGAAGCTTTCTTT | CASSTRQGNTEAFF
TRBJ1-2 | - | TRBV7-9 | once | TGTGCCAGCAGCTTAGTGGGCCCAGCAGCGTACACCTTC | CASSLVGPAAYTF
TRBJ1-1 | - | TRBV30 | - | TGTGCCTGGAGTGCCGTTTCAGCGGGCACTGAAGCTTTCTTT | CAWSAVSAGTEAFF
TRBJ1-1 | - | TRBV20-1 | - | TGCAGTGCTAGTCGCGGTTGGGGGGTCACTGAAGCTTTCTTT | CSASRGWGVTEAFF
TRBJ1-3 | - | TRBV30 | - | TGTGCCTGGAGTGTGTCAGGGTCCGGAAACACCATATATTTT | CAWSVSGSGNTIYF
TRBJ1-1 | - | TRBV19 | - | TGTGCCAGTAGTAGGACCGGGACAACGAACACTGAAGCTTTCTTT | CASSRTGTTNTEAFF
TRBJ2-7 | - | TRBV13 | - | TGTGCCAGCAGTCCTCGGCGGGGGCACGAGCAGTACTTC | CASSPRRGHEQYF
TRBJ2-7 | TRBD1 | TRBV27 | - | TGTGCCAGCAGTTTATCCGGACAGGGTTTTGAGCAGTACTTC | CASSLSGQGFEQYF
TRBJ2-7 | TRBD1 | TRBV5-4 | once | TGTGCCAGCAGCACAAACAGGGGGTACGAGCAGTACTTC | CASSTNRGYEQYF
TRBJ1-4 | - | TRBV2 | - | TGTGCCAGCATTGGGAGGGCGAATGAAAAACTGTTTTTT | CASIGRANEKLFF
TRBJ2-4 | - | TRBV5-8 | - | TGTGCCAGCAGCCCGCCCCAGGGAACCAAAAACATTCAGTACTTC | CASSPPQGTKNIQYF
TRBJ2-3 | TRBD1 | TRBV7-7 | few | TGTGCCAGCAGCTTAGGGGACAGCAGCACAGATACGCAGTATTTT | CASSLGDSSTDTQYF
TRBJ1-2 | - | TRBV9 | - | TGTGCCAGCAGCGTAGATACCGGCTATGGCTACACCTTC | CASSVDTGYGYTF
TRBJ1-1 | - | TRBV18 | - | TGTGCCAGCTCCCGAGGGGGGTTCAACACTGAAGCTTTCTTT | CASSRGGFNTEAFF
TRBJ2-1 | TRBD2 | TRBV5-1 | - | TGCGCCAGCAGCTCCTCTCCTAGCGGGAGCCCCTACAATGAGCAGTTCTTC | CASSSSPSGSPYNEQFF
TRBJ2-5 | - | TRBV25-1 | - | TGTGCCAGCAGCTCAGGTGGCCTCCAGGTGGACCAGTACTTC | CASSSGGLQVDQYF
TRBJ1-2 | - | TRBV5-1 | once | TGCGCCAGCACCCGGGGGCAGGGCTATGGCTACACCTTC | CASTRGQGYGYTF
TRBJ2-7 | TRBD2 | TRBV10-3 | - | TGTGCCATCAGTGTGGGAGCGGGGGCCTACGAGCAGTACTTC | CAISVGAGAYEQYF
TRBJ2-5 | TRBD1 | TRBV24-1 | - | TGTGCCACCAGTGACCGGGACAGGCGAAGAGAGACCCAGTACTTC | CATSDRDRRRETQYF
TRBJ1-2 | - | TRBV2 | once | TGTGCCAGCACCCGGTCACCTCCAAACTATGGCTACACCTTC | CASTRSPPNYGYTF
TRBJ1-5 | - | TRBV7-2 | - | TGTGCCAGCAGCTTTAGAGGACAGAGCAATCAGCCCCAGCATTTT | CASSFRGQSNQPQHF
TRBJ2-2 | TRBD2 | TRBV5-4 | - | TGTGCCAGCAGCTCCCCTAGCGGGAGGACCGGGGAGCTGTTTTTT | CASSSPSGRTGELFF
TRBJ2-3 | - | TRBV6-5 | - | TGTGCCACCCACCGGTCCGGAGGGGGCACAGATACGCAGTATTTT | CATHRSGGGTDTQYF
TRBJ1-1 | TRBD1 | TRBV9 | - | TGTGCCAGCAGCGTAGACGGACAGGGTCTAGCTTTCTTT | CASSVDGQGLAFF
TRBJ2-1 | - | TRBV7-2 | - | TGTGCCAGCAGCTCCCGGGACGGGAGCTCCTACAATGAGCAGTTCTTC | CASSSRDGSSYNEQFF
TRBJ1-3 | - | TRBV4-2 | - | TGTGCCAGCAGCCAAGAGGTCAGTTTATTGGCTGGAAACACCATATATTTT | CASSQEVSLLAGNTIYF
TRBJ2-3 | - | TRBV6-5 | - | TGTGCCAGCAGTTACAGGGACACCGATACGCAGTATTTT | CASSYRDTDTQYF
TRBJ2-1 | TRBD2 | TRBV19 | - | TGTGCCAGTTCCTATTTGAAACTAGCGGGGAACAATGAGCAGTTCTTC | CASSYLKLAGNNEQFF
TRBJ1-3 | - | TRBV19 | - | TGTGCCAGTACCGGACACTCTGGAAACACCATATATTTT | CASTGHSGNTIYF
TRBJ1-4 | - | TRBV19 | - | TGTGCCAGTAGTTTTACAGGGGAAAAACTGTTTTTT | CASSFTGEKLFF
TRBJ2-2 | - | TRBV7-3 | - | TGTGCCAGCAGCTTATCGGGACCTAACACCGGGGAGCTGTTTTTT | CASSLSGPNTGELFF
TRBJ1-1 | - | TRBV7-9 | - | TGTGCCAGCAGCTTAAGATGGGCGAACACTGAAGCTTTCTTT | CASSLRWANTEAFF
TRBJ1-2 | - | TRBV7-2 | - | TGTGCCAGCAGCTTAGCGCGAGGGCCAAAGGGATACACCTTC | CASSLARGPKGYTF
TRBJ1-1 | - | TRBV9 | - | TGTGCCAGCAGTCCCGGAAGGTCGGACACTGAAGCTTTCTTT | CASSPGRSDTEAFF
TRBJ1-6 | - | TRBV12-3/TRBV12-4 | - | TGTGCCAGCAGTTTAGGGGGGAATTCACCCCTCCACTTT | CASSLGGNSPLHF
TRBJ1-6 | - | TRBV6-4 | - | TGTGCCAGCAGTAACTCCTATAATTCACCCCTCCACTTT | CASSNSYNSPLHF
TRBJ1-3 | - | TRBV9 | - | TGTGCCAGCAGCGTAGAGGACGGTGGAAACACCATATATTTT | CASSVEDGGNTIYF
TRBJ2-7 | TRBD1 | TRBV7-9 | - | TGTGCCAGCAGCATTCAGGGGGCAGTCTACGAGCAGTACTTC | CASSIQGAVYEQYF
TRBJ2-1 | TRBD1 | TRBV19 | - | TGTGCCAGTAGCCCACGGACAGGGGGCATGAATGAGCAGTTCTTC | CASSPRTGGMNEQFF
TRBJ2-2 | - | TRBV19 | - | TGTGCCAGTAGTCGGGGGCCCCAGAACACCGGGGAGCTGTTTTTT | CASSRGPQNTGELFF
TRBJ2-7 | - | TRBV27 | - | TGTGCCAGCAGTTTAAGGGGGTGGCCCTACGAGCAGTACTTC | CASSLRGWPYEQYF
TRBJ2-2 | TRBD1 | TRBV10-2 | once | TGCGCCAGCACCCAGCGACAGGGTAGTACCGGGGAGCTGTTTTTT | CASTQRQGSTGELFF
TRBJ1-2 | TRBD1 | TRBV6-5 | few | TGTGCCAGCAGCCCGGGGACAGGGGGTACCCCTGGCTACACCTTC | CASSPGTGGTPGYTF
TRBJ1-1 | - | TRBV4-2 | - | TGTGCCAGCAGCCAAGTAATCCGGACTGAAGCTTTCTTT | CASSQVIRTEAFF
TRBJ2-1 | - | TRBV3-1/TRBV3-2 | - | TGTGCCAGCAGCCAAGCGGGACTTCCATACAATGAGCAGTTCTTC | CASSQAGLPYNEQFF
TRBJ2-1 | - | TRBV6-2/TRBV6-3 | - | TGTGCCAGCAGTTACTCGGCCTGGCGAGTCAATGAGCAGTTCTTC | CASSYSAWRVNEQFF
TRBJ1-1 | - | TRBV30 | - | TGTGCCTGGGCCCGGGGTTGGGGGGAGGACACTGAAGCTTTCTTT | CAWARGWGEDTEAFF
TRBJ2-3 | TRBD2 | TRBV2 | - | TGTGCCAGCAAGGGACTAGCGGAGGGAGGTACGCAGTATTTT | CASKGLAEGGTQYF
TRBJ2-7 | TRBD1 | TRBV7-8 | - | TGTGCCAGCAGCTTAGGACAGGGCCTTTCCTACGAGCAGTACTTC | CASSLGQGLSYEQYF
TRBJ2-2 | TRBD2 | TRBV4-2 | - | TGTGCCAGCAGCCAAGTAGTCCTAGCGGGAGACACCGGGGAGCTGTTTTTT | CASSQVVLAGDTGELFF
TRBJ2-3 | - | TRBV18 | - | TGTGCCAGCTCACCAACTAGACAGGGCACAGATACGCAGTATTTT | CASSPTRQGTDTQYF
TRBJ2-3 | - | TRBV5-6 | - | TGTGCCAGCAGCTTGGGGCTAGGCTCTAGCACAGATACGCAGTATTTT | CASSLGLGSSTDTQYF